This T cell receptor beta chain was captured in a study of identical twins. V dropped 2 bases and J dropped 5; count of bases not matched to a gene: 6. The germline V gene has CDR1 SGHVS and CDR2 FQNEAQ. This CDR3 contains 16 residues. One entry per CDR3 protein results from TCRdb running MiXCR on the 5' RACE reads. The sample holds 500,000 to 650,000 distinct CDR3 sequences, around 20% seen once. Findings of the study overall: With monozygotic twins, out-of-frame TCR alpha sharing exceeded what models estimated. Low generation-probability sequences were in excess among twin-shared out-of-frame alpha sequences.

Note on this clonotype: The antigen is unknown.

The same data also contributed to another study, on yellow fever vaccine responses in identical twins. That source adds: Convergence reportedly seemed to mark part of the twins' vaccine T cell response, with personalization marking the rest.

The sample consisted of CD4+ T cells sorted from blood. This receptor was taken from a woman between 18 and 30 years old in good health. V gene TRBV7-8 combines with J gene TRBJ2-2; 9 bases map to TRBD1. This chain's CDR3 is CASSLTGQGITGELFF. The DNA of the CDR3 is TGTGCCAGCAGCTTAACAGGACAGGGGATTACCGGGGAGCTGTTTTTT.